The clone carrying this T cell receptor (beta chain) was counted only a few times. Treatment of the sample: oral pan-JAK inhibitor, 5-10 mg twice daily. Alopecia areata patients provided lesional scalp punch biopsies and peripheral blood, both collected for the study. These data belong to a study of CD8+ T cells in alopecia areata. For the study at large: The drug, tofacitinib, lasted 6 to 18 months, followed by 6 months off drug.

The germline V gene has CDR1 MNHNY and CDR2 SVGAGI (reference sequence). The V and J ends lost 8 bases and 11 bases, in that order; junction bases with no gene match: 8. The CDR3 spans 11 residues. cDNA reverse transcribed from extracted RNA served as the sequencing template. This table comes from immunoSEQ multiplex PCR, and its TCRdb copy is limited to in-frame clones, with some not included. The sample carries 180,000 or so clones, roughly 60% recorded once. The clonotype comes from a human donor with alopecia areata. This chain links TRBV6-6 with TRBJ1-1, with TRBD1 matching 7 bases. The source material was CD4+ T cells sorted from blood, sampled at approximately week 60, from a patient treated with tofacitinib. This CDR3 reads CASVRQGAAFF. CDR3 in DNA: TGTGCCAGCGTTAGACAGGGTGCGGCTTTCTTT.